This entry is about one TCR beta chain. These data belong to a study of preoperative IRX-2 immunotherapy in early breast cancer. Sequencing used immunoSEQ multiplex PCR; TCRdb keeps in-frame clones, though not all of them. The table lists 6,000 or so clones, 70% to 80% of them singletons. The CDR3 runs 15 residues. Germline lookup yields CDR1 MDHEN and CDR2 SYDVKM. The V segment lost 5 bases and the J segment 4 bases; nucleotides outside the gene matches: 4. The treatment: preoperative locoregional IRX-2 cytokine immunotherapy. The chain links TRBV28 to TRBJ2-3, with TRBD2 matching 12 bases. The origin of this receptor is a human donor with breast cancer. The sequences come from tumor tissue, collected before IRX-2 immunotherapy. CDR3 region: CASSRLAGGADTQYF. Here the CDR3 DNA reads TGTGCCAGCAGTCGTCTAGCGGGGGGGGCAGATACGCAGTATTTT.